In its sample, the clone carrying this T cell receptor beta chain was seen a few times. The assay was immunoSEQ multiplex PCR, and TCRdb's table has in-frame clones only and misses some. The sample lists 150,000 to 200,000 clones, around 81% occurring once. This sample is drawn from a study of blood T cell repertoires in COVID-19. Study at large: T cells, B-cell-depleted T cells, or PBMCs provided the cDNA or gDNA that served as material.

Trimming took 6 bases from V and 3 from J; bases not matched to a gene: 9. The CDR3 consists of 15 residues. The V gene's germline CDR1 is KGHSH and CDR2 LQKENI. Those enrolled in Seattle joined during active infection and were followed longitudinally afterward. The sequence was obtained from an elderly woman with COVID-19, enrolled during active disease. The chain links TRBV18 to TRBJ2-7, with TRBD1 matching 9 bases. Sequenced material: peripheral blood. The CDR3 DNA reads as TGTGCCAGCTCTCCCGGGACAGGGTACAACTACGAGCAGTACTTC. This translates into CASSPGTGYNYEQYF.